Here is one TCR beta chain with its context. No antigen is known for it. 60 Vbeta and 13 Jbeta primers were used in PCR. Libraries were prepared by immunoSEQ multiplex PCR; TCRdb keeps only in-frame clonotypes and omits some of them. The data hold 170,000 or so clones, with roughly 80% observed a single time. This specimen belongs to a study of cytomegalovirus exposure and HLA in healthy donors. Study results and limitations: An analysis that came later showed most CMV-associated TCR beta chains appearing HLA-restricted.

Germline V lookup: CDR1 SGHRS, CDR2 YFSETQ. CDR3 length: 14 amino acids. Trimming took off 6 bases at V and 4 bases at J, with 16 bases between the two ends. The sample consisted of PBMCs. The chain combines TRBV5-1 with TRBJ1-1; D not resolved. This receptor was identified in a woman between 45 and 65 years old in good health and CMV-seronegative. The CDR3 DNA follows: TGCGCCAGCACCACGGACGGGGTTAGCACTGAAGCTTTCTTT. This gives the protein CASTTDGVSTEAFF.